This T cell receptor (beta chain) was recorded in a study of T cell clonotyping in hematopoietic cell transplantation. Broader study findings: At the given depth, recipient repertoires were over 95% de novo clonotypes. Broader posttransplant TCR repertoire diversity was predicted by graft donor and pretransplant recipient Inverse Simpson Index values. Pathologically expanded recipient clonotypes increased progressively from day 30 to day 180 as diversity fell.

Profiling relied on immunoSEQ multiplex PCR, and the TCRdb table lists in-frame clones only, not all of them. The sample yields 35,000 to 50,000 clones, roughly 85% seen once. Concerning this clone itself: Its antigen remains unknown.

Germline CDR1 SGHTA, CDR2 FQGNSA. Trimming shortened V by 6 bases and J by 2 bases, and 10 bases separated the two germline ends. This CDR3 has 13 residues. The time point: recipient sample about 28 days before transplant, after cytoreduction. Recipient blood drawn about 28 days pretransplant and days 30, 100, 180 after. This chain uses TRBV7-2 with TRBJ1-1; D is possibly TRBD1 (6 bases). The source was peripheral blood mononuclear cells, collected before stem cell transplant. This TCR was recovered from a man between 60 and 70 years old with acute myeloid leukemia. Some clones in this sample may be carry-over from other donors' samples. The CDR3 nucleotides are TGTGCCAGCAGTCGGACAGTCAACACTGAAGCTTTCTTT. The encoded protein is CASSRTVNTEAFF.